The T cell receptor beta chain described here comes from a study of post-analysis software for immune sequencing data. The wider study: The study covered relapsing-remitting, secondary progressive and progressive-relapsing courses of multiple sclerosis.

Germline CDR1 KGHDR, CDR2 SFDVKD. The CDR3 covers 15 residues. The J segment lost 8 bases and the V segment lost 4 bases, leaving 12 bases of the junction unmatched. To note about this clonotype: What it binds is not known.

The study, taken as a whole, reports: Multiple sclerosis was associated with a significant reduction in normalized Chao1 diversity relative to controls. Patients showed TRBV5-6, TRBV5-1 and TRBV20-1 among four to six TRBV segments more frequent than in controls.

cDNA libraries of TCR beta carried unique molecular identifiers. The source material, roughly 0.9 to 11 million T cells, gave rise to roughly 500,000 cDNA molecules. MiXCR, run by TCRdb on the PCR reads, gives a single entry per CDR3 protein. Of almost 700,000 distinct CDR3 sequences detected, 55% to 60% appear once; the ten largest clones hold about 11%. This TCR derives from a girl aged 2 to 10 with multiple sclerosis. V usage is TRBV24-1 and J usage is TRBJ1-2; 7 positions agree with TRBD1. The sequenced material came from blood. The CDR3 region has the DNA TGTGCCACCAGTGAGTTAGGGACAGACGAAGGCGGCTACACCTTC. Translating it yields CATSELGTDEGGYTF.